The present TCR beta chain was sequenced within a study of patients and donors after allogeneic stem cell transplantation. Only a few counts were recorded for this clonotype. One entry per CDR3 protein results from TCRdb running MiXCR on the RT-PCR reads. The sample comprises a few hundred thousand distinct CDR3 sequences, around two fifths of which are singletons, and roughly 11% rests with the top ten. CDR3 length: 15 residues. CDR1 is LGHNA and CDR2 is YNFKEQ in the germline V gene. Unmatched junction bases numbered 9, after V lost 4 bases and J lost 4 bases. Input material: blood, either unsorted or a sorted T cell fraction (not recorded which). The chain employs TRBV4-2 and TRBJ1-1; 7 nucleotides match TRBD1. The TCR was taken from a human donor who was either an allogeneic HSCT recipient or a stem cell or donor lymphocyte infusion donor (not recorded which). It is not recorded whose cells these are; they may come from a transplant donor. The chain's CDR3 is CASSPLLHRGTEAFF. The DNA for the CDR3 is TGTGCCAGCAGCCCACTACTACACAGGGGCACTGAAGCTTTCTTT.